This TCR beta chain was captured by sequencing in a study of T-cell reconstitution after alpha-beta-depleted transplantation in children. Findings and limits, study-wide: Surviving recipient T cells and thymic progenitors produced the high day-60 TCRbeta diversity seen in some patients. Two months or so post-transplant, alpha-beta T cells reportedly derived from several hundred expanded graft clones.

This clonotype was observed many times. No antigen is known for it. Germline assignment: CDR1 SEHNR and CDR2 FQNEAQ (reference sequence). The CDR3 is made up of 16 amino acids. V shed 1 base and J 4 bases; nucleotides not matched to a gene: 6. A library of TCRbeta sequences, prepared with unique molecular identifiers, was generated. TCRdb reprocessed the PCR reads via MiXCR and lists one record per CDR3 protein. The sample has approximately 500,000 distinct CDR3 sequences, 10% to 13% seen once; the top ten hold 2% to 2.5%. This specimen was PBMCs, taken before TCRalphabeta/CD19-depleted stem cell transplant. This TCR came from a child aged 2-9 years with inherited bone marrow failure, due to receive a stem cell transplant. The rearrangement joins TRBV7-9 to TRBJ2-1; 8 bases are shared with TRBD1. The CDR3 nucleotides read TGTGCCAGCAGCTTAGGGCCGGACAGGGCTTACAATGAGCAGTTCTTC. Its protein product is CASSLGPDRAYNEQFF. Full variable domain (outside the CDR3, taken from reference TRBV7-9 and TRBJ2-1): DTGVSQNPRHKITKRGQNVTFRCDPISEHNRLYWYRQTLGQGPEFLTYFQNEAQLEKSRLLSDRFSAERPKGSFSTLEIQRTEQGDSAMYLCASSLGPDRAYNEQFFGPGTRLTVL.